This T cell receptor beta chain was sequenced in a study of cytomegalovirus exposure and HLA in healthy donors. The primer mix had 60 Vbeta and 13 Jbeta primers. The assay was immunoSEQ multiplex PCR, and TCRdb's table has in-frame clones only and misses some. The table records 50,000 to 70,000 clones, around 80% of them present only once. In the case of this clone: The antigen is unknown.

V lost 4 bases and J lost 7, with 14 bases in between. CDR3 length: 13 amino acids. The V gene's germline CDR1 is SGHRS and CDR2 YFSETQ. Study-wide results and limits: Most TCR sequences showed up rarely, but some public TCRs showed up in many donors. Through in vitro validation, three CMV-associated chains were shown to be specific for CMV antigens. The study put 150 to 200 TCR beta chains on its list as cytomegalovirus-associated. The authors excluded some V segments, including TRBV6-2 and TRBV6-3, as indistinguishable.

Sequencing was performed on PBMCs. The TCR comes from a girl under 18 in good health and CMV-seropositive. The chain couples TRBV5-1 to TRBJ1-2; possible D gene TRBD1, 5 bases. The DNA of the CDR3 is TGCGCCAGCAGCGGGGAAGGGGCGGTTGGCTACACCTTC. It specifies CASSGEGAVGYTF.